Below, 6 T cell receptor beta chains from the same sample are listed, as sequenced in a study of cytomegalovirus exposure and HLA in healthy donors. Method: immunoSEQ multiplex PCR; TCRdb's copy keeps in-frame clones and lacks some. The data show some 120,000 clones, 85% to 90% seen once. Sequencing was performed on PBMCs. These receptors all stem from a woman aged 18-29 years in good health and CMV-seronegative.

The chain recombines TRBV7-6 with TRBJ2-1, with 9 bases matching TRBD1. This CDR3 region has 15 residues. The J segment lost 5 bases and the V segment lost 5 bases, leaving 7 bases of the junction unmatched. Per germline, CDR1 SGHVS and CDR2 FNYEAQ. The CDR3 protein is CASSRTGTGNNEQFF. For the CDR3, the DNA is TGTGCCAGCAGCCGAACCGGGACAGGGAACAATGAGCAGTTCTTC.

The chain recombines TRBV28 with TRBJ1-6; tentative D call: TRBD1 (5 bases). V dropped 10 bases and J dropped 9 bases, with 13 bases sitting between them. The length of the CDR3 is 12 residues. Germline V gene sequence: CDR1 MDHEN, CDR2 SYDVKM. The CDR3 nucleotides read TGTGCCACCCACTCCCAGGGTTCACCCCTCCACTTT. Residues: CATHSQGSPLHF.

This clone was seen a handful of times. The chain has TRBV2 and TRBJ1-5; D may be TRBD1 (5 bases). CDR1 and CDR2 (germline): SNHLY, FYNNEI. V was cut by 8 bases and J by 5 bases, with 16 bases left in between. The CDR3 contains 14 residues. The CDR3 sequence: CASGASSGDQPQHF. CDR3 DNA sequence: TGTGCCAGCGGGGCGTCTTCTGGCGATCAGCCCCAGCATTTT.

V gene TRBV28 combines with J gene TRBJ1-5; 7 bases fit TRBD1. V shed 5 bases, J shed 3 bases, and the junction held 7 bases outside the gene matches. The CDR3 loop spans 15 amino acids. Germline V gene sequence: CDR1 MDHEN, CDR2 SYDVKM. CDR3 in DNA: TGTGCCAGCAGTACCCCTACAGGGGCCAATCAGCCCCAGCATTTT. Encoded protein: CASSTPTGANQPQHF.

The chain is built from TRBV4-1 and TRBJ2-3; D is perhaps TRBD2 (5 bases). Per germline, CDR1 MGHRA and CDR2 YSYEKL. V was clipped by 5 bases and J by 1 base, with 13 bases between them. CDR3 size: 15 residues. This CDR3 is CASSAFSDRTDTQYF. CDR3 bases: TGCGCCAGCAGCGCCTTTAGCGATCGCACAGATACGCAGTATTTT.

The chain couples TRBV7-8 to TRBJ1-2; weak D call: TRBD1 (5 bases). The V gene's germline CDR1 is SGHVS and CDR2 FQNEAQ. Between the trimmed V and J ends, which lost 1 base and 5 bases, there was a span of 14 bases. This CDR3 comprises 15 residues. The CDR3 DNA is TGTGCCAGCAGCTTAGTCTCGGGGGGAGGGTATGGCTACACCTTC. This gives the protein CASSLVSGGGYGYTF.